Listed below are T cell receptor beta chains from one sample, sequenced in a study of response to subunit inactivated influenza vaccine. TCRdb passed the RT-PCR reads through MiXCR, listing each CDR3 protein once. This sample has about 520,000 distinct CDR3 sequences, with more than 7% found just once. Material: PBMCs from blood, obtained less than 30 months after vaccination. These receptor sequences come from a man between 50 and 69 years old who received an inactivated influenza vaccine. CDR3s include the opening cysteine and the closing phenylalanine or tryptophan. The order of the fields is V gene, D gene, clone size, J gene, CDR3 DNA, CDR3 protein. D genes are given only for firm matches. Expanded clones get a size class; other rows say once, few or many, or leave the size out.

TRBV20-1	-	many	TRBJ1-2	TGCAGTGCTAGAGTTTCGGGAAAGGAGTATGGCTACACCTTC	CSARVSGKEYGYTF
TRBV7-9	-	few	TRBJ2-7	TGTGCCAGCAGCTTAGGTGTAACATCCTACGAGCAGTACTTC	CASSLGVTSYEQYF
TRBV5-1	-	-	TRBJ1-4	TGCGCCAGCAGCCGTGAGGGGATTAATGAAAAACGGTTTTTT	CASSREGINEKRFF
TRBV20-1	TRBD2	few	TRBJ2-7	TGCAGTGCTAGGGGGGGACTAGCGGGAGCGATCTCCTACGAGCAGTACTTC	CSARGGLAGAISYEQYF
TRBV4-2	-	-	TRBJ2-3	TGTGCCAGCAGCCAAGATAGGAAGTGGACACGGAGCCGCACAGATACGCAGTATTTT	CASSQDRKWTRSRTDTQYF
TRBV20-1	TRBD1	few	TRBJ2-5	TGCAGTGCTAGAGATGACAGGGAGTGGGCAGAGACCCAGTACTTC	CSARDDREWAETQYF
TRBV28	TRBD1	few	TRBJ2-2	TGTGCCAGCAGACGACAGGGTTTACCCGGGGAGCTGTTTTTT	CASRRQGLPGELFF
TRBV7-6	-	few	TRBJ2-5	TGTGCCAGCAGCTCCCCGAACGGATTTGAGACCCAGTACTTC	CASSSPNGFETQYF
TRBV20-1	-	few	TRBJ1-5	TGCAGTGCTAGTGGGGGGGTGCACAATCAGCCCCAGCATTTT	CSASGGVHNQPQHF
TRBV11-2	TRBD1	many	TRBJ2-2	TGTGCCAGCAGCTTAGTGCGCCAGGGGGCCGGGGAGCTGTTTTTT	CASSLVRQGAGELFF
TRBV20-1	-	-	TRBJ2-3	TGCAGTGCTAGCCACAGGGAGCTCGATACGCAGTATTTT	CSASHRELDTQYF
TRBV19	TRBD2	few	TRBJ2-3	TGTGCCAGTACTGCGAGACTAGCGGGAATCCCTACTACGCAGTATTTT	CASTARLAGIPTTQYF
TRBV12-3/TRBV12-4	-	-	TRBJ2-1	TGTGCCAGCAGTTGGCCTAGATCCAGGTCCTACAATGAGCAGTTCTTC	CASSWPRSRSYNEQFF
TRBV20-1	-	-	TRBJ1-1	TGCAGTGCTAGAGATCAGTTGGGGGGTTGGGCTTTCTTT	CSARDQLGGWAFF
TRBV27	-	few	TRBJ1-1	TGTGCCAGCAGTCGATCGACAGAGAACACTGAAGCTTTCTTT	CASSRSTENTEAFF
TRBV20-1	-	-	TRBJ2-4	TGCAGTGCTACCTTTGGGGGAAGAAACATTCAGTACTTC	CSATFGGRNIQYF
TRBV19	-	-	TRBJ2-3	TGTGCCAGTAGTCCTCAGGAACCGCGCACAGATACGCAGTATTTT	CASSPQEPRTDTQYF
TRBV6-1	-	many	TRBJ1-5	TGTGCCAGCATTCTAGGGGGGGGGCGCCATCAGCCCCAGCATTTT	CASILGGGRHQPQHF
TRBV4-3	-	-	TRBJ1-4	TGCGCCAGCAGCCGACAACACCGTGGTAATGAAAAACTGTTTTTT	CASSRQHRGNEKLFF
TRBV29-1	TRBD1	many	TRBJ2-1	TGCAGCGCTGGGGGAGGACAGGGGTCCAATGAGCAGTTCTTC	CSAGGGQGSNEQFF
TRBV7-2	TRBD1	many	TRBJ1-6	TGTGCCAGCAGCTGGGGACAGGGTGGTTCACCCCTCCACTTT	CASSWGQGGSPLHF
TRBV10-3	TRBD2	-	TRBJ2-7	TGTGCCATCAGTGATGGGTTAGCGGGGTACGAGCAGTACTTC	CAISDGLAGYEQYF
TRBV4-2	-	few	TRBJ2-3	TGTGCCAGCAGCCAAGAGGTGGGGGCACAGTATTTT	CASSQEVGAQYF
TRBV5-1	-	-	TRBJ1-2	TGCGCCAGCAGCTTGGACGTTCTGGGCTACACCTTC	CASSLDVLGYTF
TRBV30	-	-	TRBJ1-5	TGTGCCTGGAGTGTTTCTTGGGGGGCGGGCAGCAATCAGCCCCAGCATTTT	CAWSVSWGAGSNQPQHF
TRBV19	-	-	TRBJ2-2	TGTGCCAGTAGTATAACGGGTTGGGGCACCGGGGAGCTGTTTTTT	CASSITGWGTGELFF
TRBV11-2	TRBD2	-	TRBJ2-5	TGTGCCAGCAGCTTAGGTCTGGGACTAGCGGAGATGTACCAAGAGACCCAGTACTTC	CASSLGLGLAEMYQETQYF
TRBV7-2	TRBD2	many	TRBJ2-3	TGTGCCAGCAGCTTAGTCTTGCGGGGGGGCCCAGATACGCAGTATTTT	CASSLVLRGGPDTQYF
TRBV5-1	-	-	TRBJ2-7	TGCGCCAGCAGCTCCTCGGGTGCCTACGAGCAGTACTTC	CASSSSGAYEQYF
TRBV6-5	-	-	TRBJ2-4	TGTGCCAGCAGTTTCCGGACGAGAATAGCCAAAAACATTCAGTACTTC	CASSFRTRIAKNIQYF